This T cell receptor beta chain was profiled in a study of T cells after yellow fever vaccination. General study points: A large majority of primary-vaccination clones showed up again after the booster (about 97% CD4, roughly 91% CD8). Overlap between CD4 and CD8 compartments was detected for a small share of clonotypes.

At least ten counts were recorded for this clonotype. What it recognizes is unknown. Template switching by 5'RACE produced TCR cDNA, adding a universal primer site and UMIs. Via MiXCR, TCRdb re-called the 5' RACE reads, giving one row per CDR3 protein. The sample contains approximately 110,000 distinct CDR3 sequences, approximately 7% of which appear only once. The germline V gene has CDR1 DFQATT and CDR2 SNEGSKA (reference sequence). Trimming took 5 bases from V and 0 from J; bases not matched to a gene: 4. The CDR3 has 14 amino acids. The clonotype was recovered from a man aged 18-30 years who received the YFV17D yellow fever vaccine. The sample consisted of CD4+ T cells sorted from PBMCs, taken 10 to 11 days after the first yellow fever vaccination. The genes are TRBV20-1 and TRBJ2-3, with 8 bases that match TRBD2. CDR3 in DNA: TGCAGTGCTGATAAGCGGGGGAGCACAGATACGCAGTATTTT. It codes for CSADKRGSTDTQYF.